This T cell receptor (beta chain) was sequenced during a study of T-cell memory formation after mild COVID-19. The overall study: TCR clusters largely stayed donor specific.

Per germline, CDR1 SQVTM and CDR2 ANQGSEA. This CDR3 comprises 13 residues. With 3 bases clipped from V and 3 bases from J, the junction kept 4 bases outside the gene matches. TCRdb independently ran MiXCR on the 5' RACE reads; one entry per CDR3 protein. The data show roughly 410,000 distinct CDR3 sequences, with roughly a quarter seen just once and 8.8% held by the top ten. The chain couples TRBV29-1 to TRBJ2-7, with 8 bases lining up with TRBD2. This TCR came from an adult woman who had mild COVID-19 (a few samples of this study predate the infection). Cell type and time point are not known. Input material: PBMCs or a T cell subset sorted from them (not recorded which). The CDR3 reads CSVEAGGGYEQYF. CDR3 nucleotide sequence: TGCAGCGTTGAGGCCGGGGGGGGCTACGAGCAGTACTTC.